This TCR beta chain was documented in a study of blood T cells in healthy people across ages. Study-level points and caveats: With age, beta diversity per million T cells declined roughly linearly, significantly by around 43.

About this clonotype itself: Its antigen is unknown.

The CDR3 runs to 14 residues. V was clipped by 5 bases and J by 0 bases, with 11 bases between them. Germline assignment: CDR1 SGHTA and CDR2 FQGNSA. Primed by a sample-barcoded 5' primer and a J-beta primer mix, a second PCR proceeded for roughly 7 to 11 cycles. Template switching added a 12-random-nucleotide identifier to every cDNA molecule. Each CDR3 protein gets one entry after TCRdb re-called the 5' RACE reads with MiXCR. The sample carries 900,000 to 950,000 distinct CDR3 sequences, roughly 29% recorded once. Each of the donors had roughly 10 milliliters of peripheral blood drawn into EDTA-treated Vacutainer tubes. These data also formed part of another study, on T cells of mothers and their children. As that report states: Within related and unrelated pairs, thymic selection shapes TCR recombination output in a similar way.

V is TRBV7-2 and J is TRBJ2-7; D is unresolved. This sequence originates from a woman in her thirties or forties in good health. The specimen was blood. This chain's CDR3 is CASSPGSLSYEQYF. Here the CDR3 DNA reads TGTGCCAGCAGCCCTGGCAGCCTCTCCTACGAGCAGTACTTC.